These 25 T cell receptor beta chains originate from one sample sequenced in a study of T cell repertoires in cytomegalovirus infection. TCRdb re-called the reads through MiXCR, storing one row per CDR3 protein. The repertoire includes 210,000 or so distinct CDR3 sequences, around 6.6% of them detected once, and around 6% sits in the top ten. Sequenced material: PBMCs. The receptors originated from a human donor in good health (CMV status not recorded). Some clones in this sample may be carry-over from other donors' samples.

J is TRBJ1-1 and V is TRBV11-3; 7 bases align to TRBD1. The ends lost 5 bases at V and 3 bases at J; junction bases unmatched: 6. The CDR3 sequence is 14 residues long. CDR1 is SGHNT and CDR2 is YENEEA in the germline V gene. This CDR3 reads CASSKTGRHTEAFF. CDR3 nucleotide sequence: TGTGCCAGCAGCAAGACAGGGAGGCACACTGAAGCTTTCTTT. The complete variable domain, with remaining parts taken from reference TRBV11-3 and TRBJ1-1, reads EAGVVQSPRYKIIEKKQPVAFWCNPISGHNTLYWYLQNLGQGPELLIRYENEEAVDDSQLPKDRFSAERLKGVDSTLKIQPAELGDSAVYLCASSKTGRHTEAFFGQGTRLTVV.

This clonotype has only a few counts. V gene TRBV5-1 combines with J gene TRBJ2-1, with D possibly TRBD1 on 6 matching bases. The CDR3 extends over 14 amino acids. V lost 4 bases to trimming and J lost 5 bases, with 13 bases between them. The germline CDR1 and CDR2 sequences are SGHRS and YFSETQ. CDR3 sequence (DNA): TGCGCCAGCAGCAAACAGGGTTCGGACAATGAGCAGTTCTTC. Translation: CASSKQGSDNEQFF.

The rearrangement links TRBV3-1 to TRBJ2-1, with TRBD2 matching 9 bases. The CDR3 is made up of 18 amino acids. Germline CDR1 reads LGHDT; CDR2 reads YNNKEL (reference sequence). J lost 9 bases, V lost 0 bases, and 15 bases had no gene match. The CDR3 DNA is TGTGCCAGCAGCCAAGAGGGGAGGCGGGGGGGCCGAGGGGGTGAGCAGTTCTTC. Protein product: CASSQEGRRGGRGGEQFF.

CDR3 in DNA: TGCGCCAGCAGCCCTACCCCGACAGGGGGCGATTACACCGGGGAGCTGTTTTTT. Residues: CASSPTPTGGDYTGELFF. This chain links TRBV5-1 with TRBJ2-2; 10 positions agree with TRBD1. V lost 4 bases, J lost 3 bases, and 12 bases stayed unmatched. CDR1 and CDR2 (germline): SGHRS, YFSETQ. The CDR3 is 18 amino acids.

In its sample, this clonotype was seen many times. The chain is built from TRBV7-2 and TRBJ1-2, with 7 nucleotides matching TRBD1. J was trimmed by 0 bases and V by 4 bases; bases with no gene match: 2. The CDR3 is 14 amino acids. CDR1 is SGHTA and CDR2 is FQGNSA in the germline V gene. CDR3 DNA: TGTGCCAGCAGCTACGACAGGGCTAACTATGGCTACACCTTC. Translated: CASSYDRANYGYTF.

This clonotype was found many times. V is TRBV20-1 and J is TRBJ2-1; tentative D call: TRBD2 (6 bases). Trimming took off 3 bases at V and 9 bases at J, with 12 bases between the two ends. CDR1 and CDR2 (germline): DFQATT, SNEGSKA (reference sequence). The CDR3 extends over 12 amino acids. The CDR3 reads CSASGSAGEQFF. CDR3 DNA sequence: TGCAGTGCTAGTGGGTCAGCGGGTGAGCAGTTCTTC.

This clonotype has a handful of counts. This rearrangement joins TRBV29-1 to TRBJ1-2, with 8 nucleotides matching TRBD1. The junction had 2 bases not matched to a gene; V was cut back by 2 bases and J by 3 bases. Germline values: CDR1 SQVTM, CDR2 ANQGSEA. The CDR3 covers 13 residues. CDR3: CSVETGGDYGYTF. The CDR3, as DNA: TGCAGCGTTGAAACAGGGGGAGACTATGGCTACACCTTC.

This clonotype was counted many times. The chain couples TRBV19 to TRBJ2-7; 10 bases fit TRBD1. Germline-derived CDR1 and CDR2 are LNHDA and SQIVND (reference sequence). This CDR3 comprises 17 residues. V shed 5 bases and J 3 bases; nucleotides not matched to a gene: 13. CDR3 bases: TGTGCCAGTAGTTCCTTCCGTTCGGGACAGGGGAGCTACGAGCAGTACTTC. Translated: CASSSFRSGQGSYEQYF.

This clonotype was found a few times. V usage is TRBV24-1 and J usage is TRBJ1-5; 9 bases are shared with TRBD1. This CDR3 contains 19 residues. The J segment lost 1 base and the V segment lost 4 bases, leaving 13 bases of the junction unmatched. CDR1 and CDR2 from the germline V gene are KGHDR and SFDVKD. The CDR3 DNA reads TGTGCCACCAGTGACTCGTCAACCACCGGGACAGGGAGCAATCAGCCCCAGCATTTT. Translated, it gives CATSDSSTTGTGSNQPQHF.

This clonotype was recorded many times. The V gene is TRBV28, the J gene TRBJ2-5; no definite D call. CDR1 is MDHEN and CDR2 is SYDVKM in the germline V gene. The CDR3 contains 14 residues. V dropped 0 bases and J dropped 1 base, with 6 bases sitting between them. The CDR3: CASSLWNLQETQYF. As DNA, the CDR3 is TGTGCCAGCAGTTTATGGAACCTCCAAGAGACCCAGTACTTC.

This clonotype was detected ten times or more. This chain's CDR3 is CASRGGGINEKLFF. CDR3 sequence (DNA): TGTGCCAGCAGGGGTGGGGGTATTAATGAAAAACTGTTTTTT. The genes are TRBV28 and TRBJ1-4; possibly TRBD1 for D (5 bases). The V and J ends lost 6 bases and 4 bases respectively, with 12 bases between them. This CDR3 has 14 amino acids. Germline-derived CDR1 and CDR2 are MDHEN and SYDVKM.

This clonotype was detected ten times or more. V gene TRBV6-2 or TRBV6-3 combines with J gene TRBJ2-1; 8 bases are a match to TRBD1. Germline trimming cut 6 bases from V and 4 bases from J; bases unmatched to any gene: 8. This CDR3 contains 15 residues. Germline loops: CDR1 MNHEY, CDR2 SVGEGT. The CDR3 is CASRNTGGTYNEQFF. In nucleotides, the CDR3 is TGTGCCAGCAGGAACACAGGGGGGACGTACAATGAGCAGTTCTTC.

V is TRBV29-1 and J is TRBJ1-1; D perhaps matches TRBD1 (5 bases). Deletions cut 2 bases from V and 2 bases from J, with 18 bases between. The V gene's germline CDR1 is SQVTM and CDR2 ANQGSEA. The CDR3 is 16 amino acids. CDR3 region: CSVETAEGTYNTEAFF. Written as DNA, the CDR3 is TGCAGCGTTGAAACGGCTGAAGGGACGTATAACACTGAAGCTTTCTTT. Combining the CDR3 with reference TRBV29-1 and TRBJ1-1 gives the whole variable domain SAVISQKPSRDICQRGTSLTIQCQVDSQVTMMFWYRQQPGQSLTLIATANQGSEATYESGFVIDKFPISRPNLTFSTLTVSNMSPEDSSIYLCSVETAEGTYNTEAFFGQGTRLTVV.

This clonotype came up many times. The genes are TRBV28 and TRBJ2-5; D is perhaps TRBD1 (5 bases). This CDR3 has 14 amino acids. Trimming took 6 bases from V and 5 from J, leaving 16 bases between them. Per the germline V gene, CDR1 is MDHEN and CDR2 is SYDVKM. CDR3 sequence reads: CASSPRGEGETQYF. DNA for the CDR3: TGTGCCAGCAGCCCTAGGGGCGAAGGCGAGACCCAGTACTTC.

This clonotype came up many times. V and J are TRBV7-9 and TRBJ2-7; 8 bases line up with TRBD1. CDR3 length equals 15 residues. Per the germline V gene, CDR1 is SEHNR and CDR2 is FQNEAQ (reference sequence). V was pared by 5 bases and J by 6 bases, with 12 bases of the junction left unmatched. The CDR3 nucleotides are TGTGCCAGCAGCCCGCACCTACCAGACAGGGGCGAGCAGTACTTC. It codes for CASSPHLPDRGEQYF.

This clonotype was detected ten times or more. CDR3 region: CASSLNPGAYEQYF. The CDR3 nucleotides are TGTGCCAGCAGCTTAAATCCAGGGGCCTACGAGCAGTACTTC. This chain connects TRBV7-6 to TRBJ2-7, with D maybe TRBD1 (6 bases). The CDR3 is 14 residues long. Germline V lookup: CDR1 SGHVS, CDR2 FNYEAQ. V was cut by 2 bases and J by 2 bases, with 10 bases left in between.

The chain recombines TRBV3-1 with TRBJ1-1; D may be TRBD1 (5 bases). This CDR3 has 15 residues. Germline CDR1 is LGHDT and CDR2 is YNNKEL (reference sequence). V lost 4 bases to trimming and J lost 0 bases, with 12 bases between them. In DNA, the CDR3 is TGTGCCAGCAGCCCCATGGGACGGATGAACACTGAAGCTTTCTTT. This codes for CASSPMGRMNTEAFF.

The rearrangement joins TRBV20-1 to TRBJ1-2, with D unclear. Germline loops: CDR1 DFQATT, CDR2 SNEGSKA (reference sequence). This CDR3 is 11 amino acids long. Trimming removed 5 bases at V and 6 bases at J, with 10 bases between. The CDR3 protein is CSAPDLNGYTF. CDR3 in DNA: TGCAGTGCTCCCGATCTGAATGGCTACACCTTC.

This clonotype was seen repeatedly, ten times or more. The chain is built from TRBV7-2 and TRBJ1-1; 9 nucleotides match TRBD1. The CDR3 is 14 amino acids. Trimming removed 7 bases from V and 7 bases from J; junction bases left unmatched: 10. The germline CDR1 and CDR2 sequences are SGHTA and FQGNSA. Here the CDR3 DNA reads TGTGCCAGCACCACCACACAGGGGGCCGGTGAAGCTTTCTTT. The encoded protein is CASTTTQGAGEAFF.

This clonotype was counted many times. V and J are TRBV28 and TRBJ1-2; D may be TRBD1 (6 bases). With 5 bases removed from V and 6 bases from J, the gap between germline ends came to 13 bases. CDR3 length equals 13 residues. The germline CDR1 and CDR2 sequences are MDHEN and SYDVKM. The CDR3 region is CASSPRQVDGYTF. The DNA for the CDR3 is TGTGCCAGCAGTCCACGACAGGTCGATGGCTACACCTTC.

In its sample, this clonotype was seen many times. This chain joins TRBV27 and TRBJ1-5; the D is unclear. The V gene's germline CDR1 is MNHEY and CDR2 SMNVEV (reference sequence). The CDR3 is 15 residues long. Trimming removed 6 bases at V and 3 bases at J, with 15 bases between. Here the CDR3 reads CASRRGAIDNQPQHF. CDR3 DNA sequence: TGTGCCAGCAGGCGGGGTGCTATCGACAATCAGCCCCAGCATTTT.

This clonotype was observed at least ten times. V gene TRBV7-2 combines with J gene TRBJ2-5, with TRBD1 matching 10 bases. This CDR3 is built from 15 residues. Germline V gene sequence: CDR1 SGHTA, CDR2 FQGNSA. The junction had 2 bases not matched to a gene; V was cut back by 3 bases and J by 1 base. CDR3 coding DNA: TGTGCCAGCAGCTTGGACAGGGGGGCCCAAGAGACCCAGTACTTC. It yields the protein CASSLDRGAQETQYF.

This clonotype has ten or more counts. A junction boundary mismatches the germline segment, possibly from a read error. The chain recombines TRBV7-2 with TRBJ2-5; either TRBD1 or TRBD2 may fit D (5 bases each). The germline gives CDR1 SGHTA, CDR2 FQGNSA. The CDR3 sequence is 13 residues long. Written as DNA, the CDR3 is TGTGCCAGCAGATTAGAGGGGCAAGAGACCCAGTACTTC. Translating gives CASRLEGQETQYF.

Ten or more counts support this clonotype. The chain uses TRBV7-8 and TRBJ1-1; D is unclear. This CDR3 is built from 13 residues. The V gene's germline CDR1 is SGHVS and CDR2 FQNEAQ. The ends were cut back, 0 bases at V and 5 bases at J, with 7 bases in the middle. CDR3 region: CASSLAGTTEAFF. CDR3 DNA sequence: TGTGCCAGCAGCTTAGCGGGTACGACTGAAGCTTTCTTT. Full variable domain (missing parts from reference TRBV7-8 and TRBJ1-1): GAGVSQSPRYKVAKRGQDVALRCDPISGHVSLFWYQQALGQGPEFLTYFQNEAQLDKSGLPSDRFFAERPEGSVSTLKIQRTQQEDSAVYLCASSLAGTTEAFFGQGTRLTVV.

This clonotype appeared many times. This chain uses TRBV7-2 with TRBJ2-2, with 10 bases aligning to TRBD1. CDR3 length equals 16 residues. The V gene end was trimmed by 5 bases and the J gene end by 2 bases; junction bases not matched to a gene: 5. Per the germline V gene, CDR1 is SGHTA and CDR2 is FQGNSA. CDR3 coding DNA: TGTGCCAGCAGCCATAGGGACAGGGGAAACACCGGGGAGCTGTTTTTT. Residues: CASSHRDRGNTGELFF.